The 13 T cell receptor beta chains presented below share a single source sample, sequenced in a study of technical replicates of blood from a few donors. Clones were sequenced by immunoSEQ multiplex PCR, and TCRdb holds only the in-frame ones, with some missing. The table has more than 90,000 clones, about 94% seen once. Sequencing used T cells isolated from PBMCs. Receptor source: a human donor in good health.

The chain carries TRBV9 and TRBJ1-1; D not certain. Germline V gene data show CDR1 as SGDLS and CDR2 as YYNGEE. Trimming stripped 8 bases from V and 8 bases from J, with 10 bases between. CDR3 length: 10 amino acids. CDR3 sequence (DNA): TGTGCCAGTGGAGGACCGGAAGCTTTCTTT. This translates into CASGGPEAFF.

This clone was recorded only once. J is TRBJ2-7 and V is TRBV28; the match to TRBD2 covers 8 bases. The CDR3 extends over 16 amino acids. Germline V gene sequence: CDR1 MDHEN, CDR2 SYDVKM. The V and J ends lost 7 bases and 3 bases, in that order; junction bases with no gene match: 14. CDR3 sequence (DNA): TGTGCCAGCACCTTGGGGGGGACTAGGGGTTTCTACGAGCAGTACTTC. The encoded protein is CASTLGGTRGFYEQYF. The full variable domain, its missing parts supplied by reference TRBV28 and TRBJ2-7, is DVKVTQSSRYLVKRTGEKVFLECVQDMDHENMFWYRQDPGLGLRLIYFSYDVKMKEKGDIPEGYSVSREKKERFSLILESASTNQTSMYLCASTLGGTRGFYEQYFGPGTRLTVT.

This chain connects TRBV2 to TRBJ2-3, with D hard to call. The CDR3 sequence is 13 residues long. V was clipped by 1 base and J by 10 bases, with 12 bases between them. The V gene's germline CDR1 is SNHLY and CDR2 FYNNEI. The CDR3 DNA is TGTGCCAGCAGTGAAGACCCCATCCGGGCGCAGTATTTT. Its translation: CASSEDPIRAQYF.

This clone has a single count. The rearrangement links TRBV5-1 to TRBJ2-7, with D possibly matching TRBD1 (6 bases). Trimming removed 4 bases from V and 3 bases from J, with 14 bases in between. The CDR3 runs to 14 residues. The germline gives CDR1 SGHRS, CDR2 YFSETQ. The CDR3 spells CASSITGLVYEQYF. The CDR3 coding sequence is TGCGCCAGCAGCATTACAGGGTTGGTCTACGAGCAGTACTTC.

On this clone itself: Other DNA sequences in the same sample also yield this CDR3. The chain joins TRBV5-1 to TRBJ2-7, with 12 bases that match TRBD2. V shed 0 bases and J 3 bases; nucleotides not matched to a gene: 1. This CDR3 contains 15 residues. Per germline, CDR1 SGHRS and CDR2 YFSETQ. For the CDR3, the DNA is TGCGCCAGCAGCTTGGTACTAGCGGGAGGCTACGAGCAGTACTTC. Protein product: CASSLVLAGGYEQYF.

The chain couples TRBV7-9 to TRBJ2-7; possibly TRBD1 for D (6 bases). In germline, CDR1 is SEHNR, CDR2 FQNEAQ (reference sequence). This CDR3 has 15 residues. The V end was cut by 5 bases, the J end by 2 bases, with 16 bases between. This chain's CDR3 is CASSKGHLGTYEQYF. The CDR3 DNA is TGTGCCAGCAGCAAGGGACATTTGGGAACCTACGAGCAGTACTTC. Supplemented by reference TRBV7-9 and TRBJ2-7, the full variable domain reads DTGVSQNPRHKITKRGQNVTFRCDPISEHNRLYWYRQTLGQGPEFLTYFQNEAQLEKSRLLSDRFSAERPKGSFSTLEIQRTEQGDSAMYLCASSKGHLGTYEQYFGPGTRLTVT.

In this sample, this clone turned up once. The J gene is TRBJ2-7, the V gene TRBV11-2; the match to TRBD1 covers 8 bases. Germline CDR1 and CDR2: SGHAT and FQNNGV. The CDR3 length is 17 residues. V dropped 4 bases and J dropped 4; count of bases not matched to a gene: 15. As DNA, the CDR3 is TGTGCCAGCAGCTCGGGCGTCGGCAGGGGGCGCGGTTACGAGCAGTACTTC. This encodes CASSSGVGRGRGYEQYF.

The V gene is TRBV7-9, the J gene TRBJ2-2; 7 bases are shared with TRBD1. CDR3 length: 16 residues. V dropped 1 base and J dropped 2; count of bases not matched to a gene: 4. CDR1 SEHNR and CDR2 FQNEAQ come from the germline V gene (reference sequence). The CDR3 region is CASSLGQGSNTGELFF. The CDR3 DNA follows: TGTGCCAGCAGCTTAGGACAGGGATCTAACACCGGGGAGCTGTTTTTT.

The chain employs TRBV29-1 and TRBJ2-7, with D possibly being TRBD1 (5 bases). The germline V and J ends were trimmed by 1 base and 0 bases, with 7 bases remaining between them. CDR1 is SQVTM and CDR2 is ANQGSEA in the germline V gene. There are 13 residues in the CDR3. The CDR3 DNA follows: TGCAGCGTTGAAGTTGGGGCCTCCTACGAGCAGTACTTC. Residues: CSVEVGASYEQYF.

The V and J genes are TRBV9 and TRBJ2-7, with 9 bases aligning to TRBD1. From germline, CDR1 is SGDLS and CDR2 YYNGEE. With 3 bases clipped from V and 3 bases from J, the junction kept 7 bases outside the gene matches. The CDR3 has 15 residues. CDR3 nucleotide sequence: TGTGCCAGCAGCGGAGGGGGGGACAGGGTCTACGAGCAGTACTTC. Residues: CASSGGGDRVYEQYF.

CDR3 in DNA: TGTGCCAGTAGTGGTACAGGGGGCCGTGAGACCCAGTACTTC. Translating it yields CASSGTGGRETQYF. The chain has TRBV19 and TRBJ2-5; 9 bases agree with TRBD1. Unmatched junction bases numbered 6, after V lost 5 bases and J lost 5 bases. The germline V gene has CDR1 LNHDA and CDR2 SQIVND (reference sequence). This CDR3 region has 14 residues.

V is TRBV7-9 and J is TRBJ1-2; 7 nucleotides align to TRBD1. Looked up from germline, CDR1 is SEHNR and CDR2 is FQNEAQ (reference sequence). CDR3 length: 15 amino acids. V dropped 0 bases and J dropped 4; count of bases not matched to a gene: 5. CDR3 nucleotides: TGTGCCAGCAGCTTAGCCCAAGGGACAGCCTATGGCTACACCTTC. It codes for CASSLAQGTAYGYTF.

The chain uses TRBV7-9 and TRBJ2-7; TRBD1 agrees at 8 bases. J lost 2 bases, V lost 5 bases, and 8 bases had no gene match. CDR1 is SEHNR and CDR2 is FQNEAQ in the germline V gene (reference sequence). This CDR3 is 15 amino acids long. In nucleotides, the CDR3 is TGTGCCAGCAGCCAGGGACAGGCAGCCACCTACGAGCAGTACTTC. Protein: CASSQGQAATYEQYF.